The 24 T cell receptor beta chains reported below all come from one sample, sequenced in a study of blood T cell repertoires in COVID-19. Some clones are missing from TCRdb's copy, which holds only in-frame ones; the method was immunoSEQ multiplex PCR. The table includes approximately 20,000 clones, roughly nine tenths detected once. The sequenced material came from peripheral blood. These receptors originate from a man between 70 and 80 years old with acute or convalescent COVID-19.

Only a few counts were recorded for this clone. The rearrangement joins TRBV27 to TRBJ2-7, with D possibly TRBD2 on 7 matching bases. The CDR3 sequence is 13 residues long. Germline V gene data show CDR1 as MNHEY and CDR2 as SMNVEV (reference sequence). The ends were cut back, 3 bases at V and 2 bases at J, with 8 bases in the middle. CDR3 residues: CASSLGGPYEQYF. For the CDR3, the DNA is TGTGCCAGCAGTTTGGGGGGGCCCTACGAGCAGTACTTC.

This chain connects TRBV7-3 to TRBJ1-1; no reliable D call. V was shortened by 5 bases and J by 2 bases, with 12 bases between the two germline ends. The CDR3 loop spans 14 amino acids. Looked up from germline, CDR1 is SGHTA and CDR2 is FQGTGA. The CDR3 spells CASSPSQANTEAFF. The DNA of the CDR3 is TGTGCCAGCAGCCCATCGCAGGCCAACACTGAAGCTTTCTTT.

The chain uses TRBV4-2 and TRBJ2-1; 8 bases match TRBD2. This CDR3 has 17 residues. Germline CDR1 LGHNA, CDR2 YNFKEQ. V lost 2 bases to trimming and J lost 4 bases; unmatched junction nucleotides: 10. CDR3 loop: CASSQSLGTSGYNEQFF. CDR3 sequence (DNA): TGTGCCAGCAGCCAAAGCCTAGGAACTAGCGGTTACAATGAGCAGTTCTTC.

This chain connects TRBV3-1 (or the pseudogene TRBV3-2) to TRBJ2-5; 12 bases are a match to TRBD2. Looked up from germline, CDR1 is LGHDT and CDR2 is YNNKEL (reference sequence). The CDR3 length is 15 residues. V was pared by 5 bases and J by 5 bases, with 6 bases of the junction left unmatched. The CDR3 is CASSSLAGGLETQYF. The CDR3 region has the DNA TGTGCCAGCAGCTCGCTAGCGGGAGGGCTGGAGACCCAGTACTTC.

The chain is built from TRBV2 and TRBJ1-3; possible D gene TRBD1, 6 bases. Germline loops: CDR1 SNHLY, CDR2 FYNNEI. CDR3 length equals 14 residues. V was trimmed by 11 bases and J by 0 bases, leaving 14 bases between them. Here the CDR3 reads CAGGGTFSGNTIYF. CDR3 bases: TGTGCCGGGGGTGGGACATTCTCTGGAAACACCATATATTTT.

This clone showed up just a few times. This chain uses TRBV7-8 with TRBJ2-4, with TRBD1 identical over 7 bases. The CDR3 runs to 17 residues. CDR1 and CDR2 (germline): SGHVS, FQNEAQ. J gave up 2 bases and V 2 bases, and 9 bases lay outside the gene matches. The CDR3 DNA follows: TGTGCCAGCAGCTTAACTTCGACAGGGTTACCCAAAAACATTCAGTACTTC. Translating gives CASSLTSTGLPKNIQYF. The full variable domain, with the rest looked up from reference TRBV7-8 and TRBJ2-4, is GAGVSQSPRYKVAKRGQDVALRCDPISGHVSLFWYQQALGQGPEFLTYFQNEAQLDKSGLPSDRFFAERPEGSVSTLKIQRTQQEDSAVYLCASSLTSTGLPKNIQYFGAGTRLSVL.

The chain's CDR3 is CASRIAGDTQYF. The CDR3 DNA sequence: TGTGCCAGCAGGATCGCGGGAGATACGCAGTATTTT. This rearrangement joins TRBV28 to TRBJ2-3, with a weak D call TRBD2 (5 bases). CDR3 length: 12 amino acids. In germline, CDR1 is MDHEN, CDR2 SYDVKM. The V and J ends lost 6 bases and 5 bases respectively, with 9 bases between them. Together with reference TRBV28 and TRBJ2-3, the CDR3 gives the full variable domain: DVKVTQSSRYLVKRTGEKVFLECVQDMDHENMFWYRQDPGLGLRLIYFSYDVKMKEKGDIPEGYSVSREKKERFSLILESASTNQTSMYLCASRIAGDTQYFGPGTRLTVL.

This clone was seen just once. J is TRBJ2-1 and V is TRBV3-1 (or the pseudogene TRBV3-2), with a possible D match to TRBD1 (5 bases). Trimming removed 0 bases at V and 15 bases at J, with 21 bases between. Per the germline V gene, CDR1 is LGHDT and CDR2 is YNNKEL (reference sequence). This CDR3 comprises 15 residues. The CDR3 spells CASSQDLESRASSFF. The CDR3 coding sequence is TGTGCCAGCAGCCAAGATCTGGAGTCCAGGGCTTCTTCGTTCTTC.

V and J are TRBV27 and TRBJ1-1, with 8 bases aligning to TRBD1. The CDR3 consists of 14 residues. The J segment lost 4 bases and the V segment lost 3 bases, leaving 4 bases of the junction unmatched. Germline V gene data show CDR1 as MNHEY and CDR2 as SMNVEV (reference sequence). CDR3 amino acids: CASSFRDRSTEAFF. CDR3 nucleotide sequence: TGTGCCAGCAGTTTTCGGGACAGGTCCACTGAAGCTTTCTTT.

This chain uses TRBV3-1 (or the pseudogene TRBV3-2) with TRBJ1-2; TRBD1 aligns across 9 bases. The germline V gene has CDR1 LGHDT and CDR2 YNNKEL (reference sequence). Trimming removed 1 base from V and 8 bases from J; junction bases left unmatched: 5. The CDR3 is 14 amino acids. The CDR3, as DNA: TGTGCCAGCAGCCAAGGGGGGACAGGGAAAGGCTACACCTTC. It translates to CASSQGGTGKGYTF.

This clone was seen more than once but under ten times. The chain combines TRBV19 with TRBJ1-1; 7 bases match TRBD1. Germline V gene data show CDR1 as LNHDA and CDR2 as SQIVND (reference sequence). There are 16 residues in the CDR3. The J segment lost 2 bases and the V segment lost 4 bases, leaving 10 bases of the junction unmatched. CDR3 amino acids: CASSRKVRGRNTEAFF. CDR3 sequence (DNA): TGTGCCAGTAGTAGGAAGGTGAGGGGGCGAAACACTGAAGCTTTCTTT. The whole variable domain, remainder taken from reference TRBV19 and TRBJ1-1, is DGGITQSPKYLFRKEGQNVTLSCEQNLNHDAMYWYRQDPGQGLRLIYYSQIVNDFQKGDIAEGYSVSREKKESFPLTVTSAQKNPTAFYLCASSRKVRGRNTEAFFGQGTRLTVV.

The gene calls are TRBV3-1 (or the pseudogene TRBV3-2) and TRBJ2-7; 11 nucleotides align to TRBD1. The V gene end was trimmed by 5 bases and the J gene end by 4 bases; junction bases not matched to a gene: 7. CDR1 and CDR2 (germline): LGHDT, YNNKEL (reference sequence). This CDR3 spans 15 amino acids. CDR3 sequence (DNA): TGTGCCAGCAGCTCGCGGACAGGGGGCGATTACGAGCAGTACTTC. It encodes CASSSRTGGDYEQYF.

This clone was detected only once. The chain uses TRBV5-5 and TRBJ2-1; tentative D call: TRBD2 (5 bases). Germline V gives CDR1 SGHKS, CDR2 YYEKEE (reference sequence). The CDR3 covers 15 residues. Trimming took off 0 bases at V and 0 bases at J, with 7 bases between the two ends. The CDR3 loop reads CASSLGGSSYNEQFF. In DNA form, the CDR3 reads TGTGCCAGCAGCTTGGGAGGGAGCTCCTACAATGAGCAGTTCTTC. Supplemented by reference TRBV5-5 and TRBJ2-1, the full variable domain reads DAGVTQSPTHLIKTRGQQVTLRCSPISGHKSVSWYQQVLGQGPQFIFQYYEKEERGRGNFPDRFSARQFPNYSSELNVNALLLGDSALYLCASSLGGSSYNEQFFGPGTRLTVL.

The rearrangement uses TRBV6-2 or TRBV6-3 and TRBJ1-5, with 9 bases matching TRBD1. CDR3 length equals 17 residues. The trim removed 6 bases at V and 5 bases at J, leaving 14 bases unmatched. Germline CDR1 MNHEY, CDR2 SVGEGT. CDR3 sequence: CASSHYDGTGRDQPQHF. In DNA, the CDR3 is TGTGCCAGCAGCCACTATGACGGGACAGGGCGAGATCAGCCCCAGCATTTT.

The genes are TRBV5-6 and TRBJ1-6; D perhaps matches TRBD1 (6 bases). Germline assignment: CDR1 SGHDT and CDR2 YYEEEE. The CDR3 runs to 16 residues. V was shortened by 3 bases and J by 9 bases, with 19 bases between the two germline ends. CDR3 in DNA: TGTGCCAGCAGCTCCAGGGGTTTAAGTCTTCGTTCACCCCTCCACTTT. Amino acids: CASSSRGLSLRSPLHF.

The J gene is TRBJ1-3, the V gene TRBV12-3 or TRBV12-4, with a tentative D call TRBD1 (6 bases). Trimming shortened V by 6 bases and J by 5 bases, and 11 bases separated the two germline ends. The CDR3 is made up of 13 amino acids. The CDR3 spells CASSPDRRNTIYF. The CDR3 region has the DNA TGTGCCAGCAGCCCGGACAGAAGAAACACCATATATTTT.

The J gene is TRBJ1-5, the V gene TRBV27; TRBD1 is a possible D gene (5 bases). This CDR3 comprises 15 residues. Per the germline V gene, CDR1 is MNHEY and CDR2 is SMNVEV (reference sequence). V gave up 7 bases and J gave up 0 bases, with 13 bases separating them. The CDR3 here is CASTRQYYSNQPQHF. The CDR3 region has the DNA TGTGCCAGCACCCGACAGTATTATAGCAATCAGCCCCAGCATTTT.

This clone was seen only a few times. The gene calls are TRBV28 and TRBJ1-3; D is unresolved. The CDR3 contains 15 residues. Trimming stripped 4 bases from V and 2 bases from J, with 12 bases between. Germline V gene data show CDR1 as MDHEN and CDR2 as SYDVKM. CDR3 nucleotides: TGTGCCAGCAGTTCCCCCCCGGTGGCTGGAAACACCATATATTTT. As protein: CASSSPPVAGNTIYF.

The chain joins TRBV5-5 to TRBJ2-7, with D perhaps matching TRBD2 (6 bases). V lost 0 bases and J 1 base, leaving 14 bases between the germline ends. The CDR3 length is 16 residues. Germline V gene sequence: CDR1 SGHKS, CDR2 YYEKEE (reference sequence). This chain's CDR3 is CASSLDGAGQSYEQYF. CDR3 coding DNA: TGTGCCAGCAGCTTGGATGGGGCGGGGCAGTCCTACGAGCAGTACTTC.

The rearrangement links TRBV2 to TRBJ2-7; unclear D gene. CDR3 length: 14 amino acids. Trimming shortened V by 2 bases and J by 0 bases, and 8 bases separated the two germline ends. Germline V gives CDR1 SNHLY, CDR2 FYNNEI. CDR3 nucleotide sequence: TGTGCCAGCAGTGAAACGGAGAGCTCCTACGAGCAGTACTTC. It encodes CASSETESSYEQYF.

V gene TRBV5-6 combines with J gene TRBJ1-6; D gene unclear. V lost 4 bases to trimming and J lost 8 bases, with 10 bases between them. The CDR3 runs 13 residues. Germline lookup yields CDR1 SGHDT and CDR2 YYEEEE. The CDR3 nucleotides are TGTGCCAGCAGCCTAACCTCCCATTCACCCCTCCACTTT. As protein: CASSLTSHSPLHF. Based on the CDR3 plus reference TRBV5-6 and TRBJ1-6, the full variable domain is DAGVTQSPTHLIKTRGQQVTLRCSPKSGHDTVSWYQQALGQGPQFIFQYYEEEERQRGNFPDRFSGHQFPNYSSELNVNALLLGDSALYLCASSLTSHSPLHFGNGTRLTVT.

This sequence joins TRBV2 and TRBJ1-3; weak D call: TRBD1 (6 bases). The CDR3 has 15 amino acids. The V end was cut by 1 base, the J end by 2 bases, with 9 bases between. Germline V gene sequence: CDR1 SNHLY, CDR2 FYNNEI. The DNA of the CDR3 is TGTGCCAGCAGTGAAGTGGGGGCCACTGGAAACACCATATATTTT. As protein: CASSEVGATGNTIYF.

This clone was picked up one time. The rearrangement joins TRBV11-2 to TRBJ2-1; TRBD1 is a possible D gene (5 bases). Trimming left V 4 bases short and J 2 bases short, with 9 bases between. CDR1 is SGHAT and CDR2 is FQNNGV in the germline V gene. The CDR3 runs 14 residues. This CDR3 is CASSSQGAYNEQFF. CDR3 in DNA: TGTGCCAGCAGCTCCCAAGGGGCCTACAATGAGCAGTTCTTC.

The V gene is TRBV5-6, the J gene TRBJ1-1; maybe TRBD1 (6 bases). The CDR3 length is 16 residues. The germline V gene has CDR1 SGHDT and CDR2 YYEEEE. V gave up 4 bases and J gave up 0 bases, with 16 bases separating them. CDR3 DNA sequence: TGTGCCAGCAGCGTGGGCGGGGGCAGTGTGAACACTGAAGCTTTCTTT. As protein: CASSVGGGSVNTEAFF.